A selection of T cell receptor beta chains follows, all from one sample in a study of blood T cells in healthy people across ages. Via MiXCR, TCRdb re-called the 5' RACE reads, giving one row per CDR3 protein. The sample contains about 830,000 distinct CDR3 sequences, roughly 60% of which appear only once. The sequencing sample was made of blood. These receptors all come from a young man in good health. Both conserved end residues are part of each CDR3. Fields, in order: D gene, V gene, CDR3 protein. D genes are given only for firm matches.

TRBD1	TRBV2	CASSVDRGIYGYTF
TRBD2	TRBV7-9	CASSSPTSGGPGETQYF
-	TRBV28	CASYEEGNNEQFF
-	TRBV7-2	CASSLGVAVSTDTQYF
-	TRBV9	CASGQNYGYTF
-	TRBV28	CASSYTGFGYTF
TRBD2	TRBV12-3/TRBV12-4	CASSPTGTSGDTYNEQYF
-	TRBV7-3	CASSLTQGTEAFF
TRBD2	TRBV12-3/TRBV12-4	CASTEPGLADDEQFF
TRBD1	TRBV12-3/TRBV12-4	CASSIDRGPEAFF
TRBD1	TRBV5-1	CASRGNQGALIDTQYF
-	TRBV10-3	CAITAGPSTEQYF
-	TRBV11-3	CASSLEGGRGYTF
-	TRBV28	CASSTVYEQYF
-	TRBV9	CASSTPDSAFDPRQLPYNEQFF
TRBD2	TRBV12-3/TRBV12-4	CASGFGAGGDEQYF
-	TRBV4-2	CASSQGATEAFF
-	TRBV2	CASSETGHYSGAQYF
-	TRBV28	CASSSPAGRDEKLFF
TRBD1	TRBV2	CARRTGEAFF
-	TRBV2	CASRKDASYEQYF
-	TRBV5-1	CASSETVYGYTF
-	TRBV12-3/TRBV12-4	CASSLPTRGDTYNEQFF
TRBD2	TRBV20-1	CSAGGGSAPGDTQYF
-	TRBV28	CASSLYRAEQYF
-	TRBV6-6	CASSYAGAYGELFF
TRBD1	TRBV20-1	CSVYPGGYGYTF
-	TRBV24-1	CATSAGTTYNEQFF
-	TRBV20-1	CSARGGEANVLTF
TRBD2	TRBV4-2	CASSQAAPGLAEVQFF
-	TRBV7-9	CASSLEAAEQYF
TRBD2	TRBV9	CASSVAGAGLSYNEQFF
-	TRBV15	CATSREDGLSTDTQYF
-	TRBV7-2	CASSQRDWTEQYF
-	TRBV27	CASSLYSGAGNEQFF
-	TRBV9	CASSERSPQGDYGYTF
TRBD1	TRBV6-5	CASSPPGGLAQYF
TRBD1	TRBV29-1	CSVEDQDRAGGYTF
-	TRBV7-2	CASSLAGATYYEQYF
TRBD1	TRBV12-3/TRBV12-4	CASIRGHTGELFF
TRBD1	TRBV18	CASSFGQGEREAFF
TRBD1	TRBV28	CASKARGKDEQYF
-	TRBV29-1	CSVEGNRPYEQYF
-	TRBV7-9	CASRHRALDTDTQYF
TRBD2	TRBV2	CASPVAGATTDTQYF
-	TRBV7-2	CASSEPSGVYGYTF
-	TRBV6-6	CASSYLVSYEQYF
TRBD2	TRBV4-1	CASSQEGAGGYNEQFF
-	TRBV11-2	CASSLSVEDTQYF